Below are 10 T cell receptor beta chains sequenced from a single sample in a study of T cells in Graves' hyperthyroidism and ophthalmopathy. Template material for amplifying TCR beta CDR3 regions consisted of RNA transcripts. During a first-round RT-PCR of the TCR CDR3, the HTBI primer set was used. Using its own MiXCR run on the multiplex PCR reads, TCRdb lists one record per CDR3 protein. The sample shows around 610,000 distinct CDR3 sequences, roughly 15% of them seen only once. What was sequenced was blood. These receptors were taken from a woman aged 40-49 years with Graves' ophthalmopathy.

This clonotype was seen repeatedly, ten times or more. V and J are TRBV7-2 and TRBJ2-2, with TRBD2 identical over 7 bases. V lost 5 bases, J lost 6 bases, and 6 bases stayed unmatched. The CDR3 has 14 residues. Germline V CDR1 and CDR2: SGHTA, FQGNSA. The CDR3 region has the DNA TGTGCCAGCAGCCCAAGGGGAGGGGCCGGGGAGCTGTTTTTT. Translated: CASSPRGGAGELFF.

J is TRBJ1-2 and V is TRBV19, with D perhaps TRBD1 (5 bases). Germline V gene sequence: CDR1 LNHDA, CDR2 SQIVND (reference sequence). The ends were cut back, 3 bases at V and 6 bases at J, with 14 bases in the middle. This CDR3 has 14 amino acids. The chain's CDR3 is CASSIWGFSNGYTF. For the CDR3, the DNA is TGTGCCAGTAGTATTTGGGGGTTCTCGAATGGCTACACCTTC.

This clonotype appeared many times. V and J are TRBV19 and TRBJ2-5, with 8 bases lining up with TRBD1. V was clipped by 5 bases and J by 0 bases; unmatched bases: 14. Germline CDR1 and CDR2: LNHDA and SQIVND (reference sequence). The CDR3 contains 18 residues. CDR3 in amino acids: CASSPGQGLTAYQETQYF. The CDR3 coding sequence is TGTGCCAGTAGTCCCGGACAGGGATTAACGGCTTACCAAGAGACCCAGTACTTC.

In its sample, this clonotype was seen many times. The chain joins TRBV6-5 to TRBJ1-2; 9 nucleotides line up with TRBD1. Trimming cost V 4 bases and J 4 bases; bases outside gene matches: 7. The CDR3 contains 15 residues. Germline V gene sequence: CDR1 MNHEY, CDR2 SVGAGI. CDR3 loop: CASSFDRDRVYGYTF. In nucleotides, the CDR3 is TGTGCCAGCAGTTTCGACCGGGACAGGGTCTATGGCTACACCTTC.

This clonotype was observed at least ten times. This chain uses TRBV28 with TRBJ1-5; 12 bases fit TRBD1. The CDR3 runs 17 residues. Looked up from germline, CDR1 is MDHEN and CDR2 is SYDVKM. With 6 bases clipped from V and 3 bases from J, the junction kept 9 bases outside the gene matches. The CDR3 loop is CASRPKRDRGLNQPQHF. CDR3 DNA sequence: TGTGCCAGCAGACCTAAGCGGGACAGGGGGCTCAATCAGCCCCAGCATTTT. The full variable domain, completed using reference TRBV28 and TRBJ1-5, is DVKVTQSSRYLVKRTGEKVFLECVQDMDHENMFWYRQDPGLGLRLIYFSYDVKMKEKGDIPEGYSVSREKKERFSLILESASTNQTSMYLCASRPKRDRGLNQPQHFGDGTRLSIL.

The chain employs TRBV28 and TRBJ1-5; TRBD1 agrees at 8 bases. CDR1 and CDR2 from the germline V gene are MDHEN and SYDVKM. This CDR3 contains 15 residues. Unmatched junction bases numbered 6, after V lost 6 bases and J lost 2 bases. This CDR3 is CASSLGTGRNQPQHF. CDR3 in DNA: TGTGCCAGCAGCCTTGGGACAGGTCGCAATCAGCCCCAGCATTTT.

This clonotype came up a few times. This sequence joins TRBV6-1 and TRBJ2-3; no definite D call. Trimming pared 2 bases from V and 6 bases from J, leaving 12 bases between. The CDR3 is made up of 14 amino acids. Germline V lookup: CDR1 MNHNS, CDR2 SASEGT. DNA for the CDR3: TGTGCCAGCAGTGAATTTCCCGTGTACGATACGCAGTATTTT. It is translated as CASSEFPVYDTQYF.

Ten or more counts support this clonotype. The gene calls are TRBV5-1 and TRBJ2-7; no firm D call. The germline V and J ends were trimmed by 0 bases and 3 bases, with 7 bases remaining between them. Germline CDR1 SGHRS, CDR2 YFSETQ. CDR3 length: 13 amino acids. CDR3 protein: CASSLDSYYEQYF. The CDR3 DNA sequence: TGCGCCAGCAGCTTGGACTCCTACTACGAGCAGTACTTC.

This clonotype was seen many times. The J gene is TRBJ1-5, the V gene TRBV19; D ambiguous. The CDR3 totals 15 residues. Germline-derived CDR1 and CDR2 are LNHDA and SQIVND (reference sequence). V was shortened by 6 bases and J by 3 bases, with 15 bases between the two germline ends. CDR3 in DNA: TGTGCCAGTAGGGCCCTATTAGGTAACAATCAGCCCCAGCATTTT. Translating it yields CASRALLGNNQPQHF.

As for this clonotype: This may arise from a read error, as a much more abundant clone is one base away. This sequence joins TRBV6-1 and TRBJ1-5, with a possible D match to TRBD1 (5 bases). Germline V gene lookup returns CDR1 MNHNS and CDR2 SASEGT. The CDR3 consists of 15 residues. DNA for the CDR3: TGTGCCAGCAGTCCGCCAGCCTGGGGCAATCAGTCCCAGCATTTT. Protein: CASSPPAWGNQSQHF.